This T cell receptor (beta chain) was obtained from a study of STAT5B mutations in CD4+ large granular lymphocyte leukemia. General observations from the study: Approximately 25% of private leukemic clonotypes occurred rarely in other patients' non-leukemic repertoires. 8/27 top patient clones versus 2/35 control clones were TRBV06-family. Higher CD4+ than CD8+ T-LGLL clonality might reflect small sample size.

Germline V gene sequence: CDR1 SGHRS, CDR2 YFSETQ. With 2 bases removed from V and 7 bases from J, the gap between germline ends came to 16 bases. The CDR3 totals 15 residues. About this clone: Its antigen remains unknown.

Using immunoSEQ multiplex PCR, the repertoire was profiled, and TCRdb retains in-frame clones only, with some absent. Found here are roughly 30,000 clones, about three quarters of them singletons; the top ten hold 0.85% to 1.2%. The sequence was obtained from a human donor in good health. The specimen was CD4+ T cells from blood buffy coats. The chain links TRBV5-1 to TRBJ2-1; D is unresolved. CDR3 nucleotide sequence: TGCGCCAGCAGCTTCCCAGCCCCAGGAAGTAATGAGCAGTTCTTC. It translates to CASSFPAPGSNEQFF.